This T cell receptor beta chain was sequenced during a study of Ad26.COV2.S vaccination and SARS-CoV-2 variants. Treatment indicated: some 20 received Ad26.COV2.S at low or high dose, single or two shots; about five received placebo; per-sample allocation not given. Day 63 following the first vaccine or placebo injection was when the samples were taken. Assay used: immunoSEQ multiplex PCR; TCRdb lists only in-frame clones, some missing. In the table there are around 340,000 clones, approximately 86% of which are singletons. Per germline, CDR1 LGHNA and CDR2 YNFKEQ. The CDR3 length is 13 residues. The TCR originated in a person between 18 and 65 years old who received the Ad26.COV2.S COVID-19 vaccine or a placebo. This sample comprised peripheral blood, obtained in a trial of Ad26.COV2.S vaccine versus placebo. The rearrangement links TRBV4-2 to TRBJ2-7, with unresolved D. In nucleotides, the CDR3 is TGTGCCAGCAGCCAAGGACTCGGTTCCACTCTTCAGGTC. Residues: CASSQGLGSTLQV.